A selection of T cell receptor beta chains follows, all from one sample in a study of Ad26.COV2.S vaccination and SARS-CoV-2 variants. Here immunoSEQ multiplex PCR was the method, and the copy in TCRdb shows in-frame clones only, minus some. Found here are 350,000 to 500,000 clones, about nine tenths of them singletons; the top ten hold 12%. Sequencing was performed on peripheral blood, taken in a trial of Ad26.COV2.S vaccine versus placebo. These receptors originate from a person aged 18-65 years who received the Ad26.COV2.S COVID-19 vaccine or a placebo. Each CDR3 is given with its conserved first and last residue. D genes are given only for firm matches. Clone size is given for some rows only: seen once, a few or many times, or a class if the clone is expanded.

TRBV4-1,TRBJ2-5,NA,NA,TGCGCCAGCAGCCAATCGGCTCTACAAGAGACCCAGTACTTC,CASSQSALQETQYF
TRBV19,TRBJ2-1,NA,NA,TGTGCCAGTAGCAAACCCAGGACAGAGCAGTTCTTC,CASSKPRTEQFF
TRBV28,TRBJ2-7,NA,NA,TGTGCCAGCAGTTTAAGGAGGGGGCGATCCTACGAGCAGTACTTC,CASSLRRGRSYEQYF
TRBV5-1,TRBJ2-5,NA,NA,TGCGCCAGCAGCGCCCGGACGGGAAAAGAGACCCAGTACTTC,CASSARTGKETQYF
TRBV29-1,TRBJ1-4,NA,NA,TGCAGCGCCCGAGGGGGGACCGTAGGTGAAAAACTGTTTTTT,CSARGGTVGEKLFF
TRBV5-1,TRBJ2-7,few,TRBD2,TGCGCCAGCAGCTTTTTTGGCGGGAGTATCTACGAGCAGTACTTC,CASSFFGGSIYEQYF
TRBV29-1,TRBJ2-7,NA,TRBD2,TGCAGCGCTGAAGGGCTAGCGGGAGGCTCTGCCTCCTACGAGCAGTACTTC,CSAEGLAGGSASYEQYF
TRBV9,TRBJ2-7,NA,NA,TGTGCCAGCAGCCCTCCGGGACATAACTACGAGCAGTACTTC,CASSPPGHNYEQYF
TRBV4-3,TRBJ2-7,NA,TRBD1,TGCGCCAGCAGCCAAGGTCGGGGACAGGATTTAGTCGAGCAGTACTTC,CASSQGRGQDLVEQYF
TRBV19,TRBJ2-3,NA,TRBD1,TGTGCCAGTAGTAGGAATCATGGAACAGGGGGCACAGATACGCAGTATTTT,CASSRNHGTGGTDTQYF
TRBV19,TRBJ2-3,NA,NA,TGTGCCAGTAGGATCACCGGGATGGGGGATACGCAGTATTTT,CASRITGMGDTQYF
TRBV2,TRBJ1-1,NA,NA,TGTGCCAGCTTCGGGACCACTGAAGCTTTCTTT,CASFGTTEAFF
TRBV19,TRBJ2-7,once,NA,TGTGCCAGTAGCGCTTTCGCGAGGGCAACCTACGAGCAGTACTTC,CASSAFARATYEQYF
TRBV2,TRBJ2-6,NA,NA,TGTGCCAGCAGTGGAACGGGGGCCAACGTCCTGACTTTC,CASSGTGANVLTF
TRBV30,TRBJ1-6,NA,NA,TGTGCCTGGACAGCGGGGTTGACGAGCTCCTATAATTCACCCCTCCACTTT,CAWTAGLTSSYNSPLHF
TRBV6-5,TRBJ1-1,NA,NA,TGTGCCAGCAGTTACTCGAGGCAGGCAAGGGCTTTCTTT,CASSYSRQARAFF
TRBV19,TRBJ2-7,NA,TRBD1,TGTGCCAGTAGTATAAGTCGGGACAGGGGCTACGAGCAGTACTTC,CASSISRDRGYEQYF
TRBV12-3/TRBV12-4,TRBJ2-7,NA,TRBD2,TGTGCCAGCCGGGACTATGCCTACGAGCAGTACTTC,CASRDYAYEQYF
TRBV7-2,TRBJ2-3,NA,TRBD2,TGTGCCAGCAGTCTAGCGGGAGACGTGGATACGCAGTATTTT,CASSLAGDVDTQYF
TRBV29-1,TRBJ1-1,NA,NA,TGCAGCGTCGAGGACAGCTTATCCACTGAAGCTTTCTTT,CSVEDSLSTEAFF
TRBV3-1/TRBV3-2,TRBJ2-5,NA,NA,TGTGCCAGCAGCCAAGATGTAGCGAATTACCAAGAGACCCAGTACTTC,CASSQDVANYQETQYF
TRBV7-9,TRBJ1-5,NA,NA,TGTGCCAGCAGCTTACCGGGGAGCAATCAGCCCCAGCATTTT,CASSLPGSNQPQHF
TRBV10-3,TRBJ1-2,NA,TRBD1,TGTGCCATCAGTGAAGGTCAGGGGGATGGCTACACCTTC,CAISEGQGDGYTF
TRBV6-2/TRBV6-3,TRBJ2-3,NA,NA,TGTGCCAGCAGCCCCCCCAACACAGATACGCAGTATTTT,CASSPPNTDTQYF
TRBV4-3,TRBJ2-7,NA,NA,TGCGCCAGCAGCCAAGACAGGTCCTACGAGCAGTACTTC,CASSQDRSYEQYF
TRBV7-2,TRBJ2-7,once,NA,TGTGCCAGCAGCCCCCAGCACCCAGGGACACTTGGTACTTGGGAGCAGTACTTC,CASSPQHPGTLGTWEQYF
TRBV19,TRBJ1-1,NA,NA,TGTGCCAGTAGTATGGGGACGACTTGGAACACTGAAGCTTTCTTT,CASSMGTTWNTEAFF
TRBV5-6,TRBJ2-1,NA,TRBD2,TGTGCCAGCAGCTTCGGACTAGCGGGACACAATGAGCAGTTCTTC,CASSFGLAGHNEQFF
TRBV29-1,TRBJ2-1,NA,TRBD2,TGCAGCGTTGTCCTAGCGGGAGTCTCCAATGAGCAGTTCTTC,CSVVLAGVSNEQFF
TRBV6-5,TRBJ1-6,NA,NA,TGTGCCAGCAGTTACGGACAGCTCTTCTTTAATTCACCCCTCCACTTT,CASSYGQLFFNSPLHF
TRBV9,TRBJ1-1,NA,TRBD1,TGTGCCAGCAGCGGTACCGACAGGGTACCTTCCACTGAAGCTTTCTTT,CASSGTDRVPSTEAFF
TRBV7-2,TRBJ1-2,few,NA,TGTGCCAGCAGCTTAATAGGGAGTAGCTACACCTTC,CASSLIGSSYTF
TRBV2,TRBJ2-3,NA,TRBD2,TGTGCCAGCAGGCGTAGCGGGAGTAGCACAGATACGCAGTATTTT,CASRRSGSSTDTQYF
TRBV5-6,TRBJ1-5,NA,NA,TGTGCCAGCAGCTTGGGGGGGCCGAGCAATCAGCCCCAGCATTTT,CASSLGGPSNQPQHF
TRBV18,TRBJ1-2,NA,NA,TGTGCCAGCTCACCAGAGACAAACTATGGCTACACCTTC,CASSPETNYGYTF
TRBV5-1,TRBJ1-3,NA,TRBD1,TGCGCCAGCAGCGAAGGGACAGACTCTGGAAACACCATATATTTT,CASSEGTDSGNTIYF
TRBV6-5,TRBJ1-2,NA,TRBD1,TGTGCCAGCAGTCCAGGGGGAAATGGCTACACCTTC,CASSPGGNGYTF
TRBV5-1,TRBJ1-2,NA,NA,TGCGCCAGCAGGGGAGTTAACTATGGCTACACCTTC,CASRGVNYGYTF
TRBV5-1,TRBJ1-6,NA,NA,TGCGCCAGCAGCTTGGTATGGGATTCACCCCTCCACTTT,CASSLVWDSPLHF
TRBV5-6,TRBJ1-1,NA,NA,TGTGCCAGCAGCCCCAGGGGCCCCTACGGTGAAGCTTTCTTT,CASSPRGPYGEAFF
TRBV7-7,TRBJ2-3,many,NA,TGTGCTAGCAGCTTAGGGGTAGGGGTCGCAGATACGCAGTATTTT,CASSLGVGVADTQYF
TRBV3-1/TRBV3-2,TRBJ2-5,once,TRBD2,TGTGCCAGCAGTGGGATAGCGGGGGAGACCCAGTACTTC,CASSGIAGETQYF
TRBV29-1,TRBJ2-2,NA,TRBD1,TGCAGCGTCACTGGACAGGGGGCAGCCGGGGAGCTGTTTTTT,CSVTGQGAAGELFF
TRBV11-1,TRBJ2-5,NA,NA,TGTGCCAGCAGCCTGTCGGACGGAAACCAAGAGACCCAGTACTTC,CASSLSDGNQETQYF
TRBV5-8,TRBJ1-1,NA,NA,TGTGCCAGCAGCCCCCTGGACATTATCATGAGAGCTTTCTTT,CASSPLDIIMRAFF
TRBV9,TRBJ2-3,NA,TRBD2,TGTGCCAGCAGCGTAGGCAATAGCGGGGCCACAGATACGCAGTATTTT,CASSVGNSGATDTQYF
TRBV3-1/TRBV3-2,TRBJ2-7,NA,TRBD2,TGTGCCAGCAGTGTGACCTTAGCGGGAGAGGTGTACTTC,CASSVTLAGEVYF
TRBV7-2,TRBJ1-2,NA,NA,TGTGCCAGCAGCTTAGTCGGGGGGGATGGCTACACCTTC,CASSLVGGDGYTF
TRBV6-6,TRBJ2-1,once,NA,TGTGCCAGCAGTTACTCGAAAACAGGGTACAATGAGCAGTTCTTC,CASSYSKTGYNEQFF
TRBV5-4,TRBJ1-2,NA,NA,TGTGCCAGCAGGGAGACAACGAACTATGGCTACACCTTC,CASRETTNYGYTF